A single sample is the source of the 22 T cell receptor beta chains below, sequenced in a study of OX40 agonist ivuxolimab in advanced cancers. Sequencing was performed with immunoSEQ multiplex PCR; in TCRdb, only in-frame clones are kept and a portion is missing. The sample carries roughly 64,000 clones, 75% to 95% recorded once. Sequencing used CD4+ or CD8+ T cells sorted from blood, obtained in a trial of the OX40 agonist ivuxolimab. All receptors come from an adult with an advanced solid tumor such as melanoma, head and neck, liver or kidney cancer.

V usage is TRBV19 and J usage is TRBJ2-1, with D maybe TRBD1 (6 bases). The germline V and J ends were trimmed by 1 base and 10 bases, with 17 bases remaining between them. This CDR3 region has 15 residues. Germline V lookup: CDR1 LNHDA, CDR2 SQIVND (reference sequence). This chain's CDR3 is CASSIVGGTGFEQFF. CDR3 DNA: TGTGCCAGTAGTATAGTCGGAGGAACAGGGTTCGAGCAGTTCTTC.

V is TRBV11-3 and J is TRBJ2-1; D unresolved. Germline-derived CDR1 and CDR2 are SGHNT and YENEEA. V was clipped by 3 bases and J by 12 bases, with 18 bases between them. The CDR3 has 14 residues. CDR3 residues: CASSFSRTLVGQFF. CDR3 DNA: TGTGCCAGCAGCTTTTCCAGGACCCTTGTGGGGCAGTTCTTC.

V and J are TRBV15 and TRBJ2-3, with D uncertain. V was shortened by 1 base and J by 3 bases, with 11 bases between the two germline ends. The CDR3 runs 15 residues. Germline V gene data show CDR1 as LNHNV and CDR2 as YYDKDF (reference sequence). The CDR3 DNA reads TGTGCCACCAGCAGAGCTCTGGCGTTAACAGATACGCAGTATTTT. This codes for CATSRALALTDTQYF.

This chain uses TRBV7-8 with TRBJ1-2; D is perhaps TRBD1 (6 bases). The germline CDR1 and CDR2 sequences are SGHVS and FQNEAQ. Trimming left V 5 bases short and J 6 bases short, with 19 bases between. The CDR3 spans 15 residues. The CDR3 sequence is CASSLRQDSPDGYTF. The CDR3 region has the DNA TGTGCCAGCAGCCTCCGACAGGACTCCCCGGATGGCTACACCTTC.

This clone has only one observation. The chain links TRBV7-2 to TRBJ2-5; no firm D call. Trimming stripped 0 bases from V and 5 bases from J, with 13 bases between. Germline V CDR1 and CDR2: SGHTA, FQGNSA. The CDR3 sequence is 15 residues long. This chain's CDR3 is CASSLAPVVRETQYF. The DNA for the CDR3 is TGTGCCAGCAGCTTAGCGCCAGTAGTCCGTGAGACCCAGTACTTC.

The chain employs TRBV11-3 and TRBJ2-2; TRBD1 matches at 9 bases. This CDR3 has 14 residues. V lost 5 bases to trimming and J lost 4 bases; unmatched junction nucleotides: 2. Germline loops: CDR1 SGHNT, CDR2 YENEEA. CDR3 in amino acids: CASSKTGGTGELFF. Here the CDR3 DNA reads TGTGCCAGCAGCAAGACAGGGGGCACCGGGGAGCTGTTTTTT.

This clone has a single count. CDR3 nucleotides: TGTGCCATCAGTGATCCTGGACGTCAAGAGACCCAGTACTTC. This codes for CAISDPGRQETQYF. The V gene is TRBV10-3, the J gene TRBJ2-5; D ambiguous. Trimming left V 3 bases short and J 2 bases short, with 10 bases between. The length of the CDR3 is 14 residues. The germline CDR1 and CDR2 sequences are ENHRY and SYGVKD.

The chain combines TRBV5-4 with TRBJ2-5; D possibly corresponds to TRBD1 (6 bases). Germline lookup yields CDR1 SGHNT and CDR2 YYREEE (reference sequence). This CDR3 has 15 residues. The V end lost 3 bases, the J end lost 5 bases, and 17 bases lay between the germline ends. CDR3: CASSWPGTIFETQYF. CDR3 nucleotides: TGTGCCAGCAGCTGGCCCGGGACAATCTTCGAGACCCAGTACTTC.

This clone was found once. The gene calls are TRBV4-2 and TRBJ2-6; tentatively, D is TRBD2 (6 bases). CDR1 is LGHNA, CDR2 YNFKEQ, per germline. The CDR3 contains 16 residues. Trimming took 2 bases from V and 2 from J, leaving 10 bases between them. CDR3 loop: CASSQSRGTGANVLTF. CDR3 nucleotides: TGTGCCAGCAGCCAAAGTCGGGGGACTGGGGCCAACGTCCTGACTTTC.

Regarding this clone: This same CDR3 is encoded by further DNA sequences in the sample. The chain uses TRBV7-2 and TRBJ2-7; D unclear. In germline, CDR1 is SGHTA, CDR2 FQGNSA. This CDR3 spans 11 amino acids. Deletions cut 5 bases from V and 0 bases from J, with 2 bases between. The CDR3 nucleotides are TGTGCCAGCAGCCCCTCCTACGAGCAGTACTTC. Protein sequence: CASSPSYEQYF. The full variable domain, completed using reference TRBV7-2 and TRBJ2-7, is GAGVSQSPSNKVTEKGKDVELRCDPISGHTALYWYRQSLGQGLEFLIYFQGNSAPDKSGLPSDRFSAERTGGSVSTLTIQRTQQEDSAVYLCASSPSYEQYFGPGTRLTVT.

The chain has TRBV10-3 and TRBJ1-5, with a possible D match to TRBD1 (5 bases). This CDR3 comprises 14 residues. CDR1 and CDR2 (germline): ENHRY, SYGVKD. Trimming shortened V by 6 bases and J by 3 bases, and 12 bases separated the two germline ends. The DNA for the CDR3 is TGTGCCATCAGCCCCGGACAAAACAATCAGCCCCAGCATTTT. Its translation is CAISPGQNNQPQHF.

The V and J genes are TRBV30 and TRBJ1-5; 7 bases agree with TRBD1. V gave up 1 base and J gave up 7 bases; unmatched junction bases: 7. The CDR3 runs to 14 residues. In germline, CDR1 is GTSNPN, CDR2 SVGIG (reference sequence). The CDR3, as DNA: TGTGCCTGGAGTGGACCGGGACAGTCACAGCCCCAGCATTTT. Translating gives CAWSGPGQSQPQHF. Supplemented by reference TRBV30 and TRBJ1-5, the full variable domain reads SQTIHQWPATLVQPVGSPLSLECTVEGTSNPNLYWYRQAAGRGLQLLFYSVGIGQISSEVPQNLSASRPQDRQFILSSKKLLLSDSGFYLCAWSGPGQSQPQHFGDGTRLSIL.

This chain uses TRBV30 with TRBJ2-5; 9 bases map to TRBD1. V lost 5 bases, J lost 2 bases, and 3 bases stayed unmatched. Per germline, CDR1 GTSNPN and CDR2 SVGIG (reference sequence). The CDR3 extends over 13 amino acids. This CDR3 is CAWSTGGQETQYF. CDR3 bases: TGTGCCTGGTCGACAGGGGGGCAAGAGACCCAGTACTTC.

The CDR3: CASSPIAGVGELFF. The CDR3 DNA sequence: TGTGCCAGCAGCCCAATAGCGGGAGTCGGGGAGCTGTTTTTT. J is TRBJ2-2 and V is TRBV14, with 9 bases lining up with TRBD2. The length of the CDR3 is 14 residues. Germline V gene lookup returns CDR1 SGHDN and CDR2 FVKESK. V dropped 4 bases and J dropped 7; count of bases not matched to a gene: 4.

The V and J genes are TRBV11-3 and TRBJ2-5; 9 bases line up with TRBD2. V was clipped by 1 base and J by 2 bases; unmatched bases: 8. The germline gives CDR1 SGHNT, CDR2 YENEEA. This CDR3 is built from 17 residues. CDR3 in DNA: TGTGCCAGCAGCTTAGGCTCCGGGACTAGCAGGCAAGAGACCCAGTACTTC. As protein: CASSLGSGTSRQETQYF. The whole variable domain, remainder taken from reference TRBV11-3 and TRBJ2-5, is EAGVVQSPRYKIIEKKQPVAFWCNPISGHNTLYWYLQNLGQGPELLIRYENEEAVDDSQLPKDRFSAERLKGVDSTLKIQPAELGDSAVYLCASSLGSGTSRQETQYFGPGTRLLVL.

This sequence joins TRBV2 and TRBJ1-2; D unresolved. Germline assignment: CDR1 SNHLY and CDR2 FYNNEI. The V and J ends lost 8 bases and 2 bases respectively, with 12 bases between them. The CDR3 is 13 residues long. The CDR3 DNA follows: TGTGCCAGCCGGTCGGCCGAAAACTATGGCTACACCTTC. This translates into CASRSAENYGYTF.

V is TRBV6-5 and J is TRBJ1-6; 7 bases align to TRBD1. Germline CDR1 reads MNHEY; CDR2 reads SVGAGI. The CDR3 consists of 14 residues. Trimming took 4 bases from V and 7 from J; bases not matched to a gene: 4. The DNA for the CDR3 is TGTGCCAGCAGTTCTCAGGGGGGAAATTCACCCCTCCACTTT. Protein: CASSSQGGNSPLHF.

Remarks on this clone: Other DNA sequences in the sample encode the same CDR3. CDR3 region: CASSFRGRETQYF. The CDR3 nucleotides are TGTGCCAGCAGTTTTCGAGGGAGAGAGACCCAGTACTTC. V and J are TRBV27 and TRBJ2-5; maybe TRBD2 (5 bases). The CDR3 covers 13 residues. V gave up 3 bases and J gave up 4 bases, with 9 bases separating them. CDR1 and CDR2 (germline): MNHEY, SMNVEV (reference sequence).

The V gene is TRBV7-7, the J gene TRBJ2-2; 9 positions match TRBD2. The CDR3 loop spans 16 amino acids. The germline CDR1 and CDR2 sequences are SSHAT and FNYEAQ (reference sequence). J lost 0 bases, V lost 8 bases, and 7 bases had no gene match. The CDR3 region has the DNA TGTGCCAGCTCCAGAGCGGGAGGAGCGAACACCGGGGAGCTGTTTTTT. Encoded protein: CASSRAGGANTGELFF.

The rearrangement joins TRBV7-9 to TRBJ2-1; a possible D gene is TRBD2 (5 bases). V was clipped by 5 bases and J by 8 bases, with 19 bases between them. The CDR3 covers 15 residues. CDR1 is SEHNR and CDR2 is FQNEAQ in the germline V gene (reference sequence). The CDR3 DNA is TGTGCCAGCAGCCGACTACTAGGAAACAACGATGAGCAGTTCTTC. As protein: CASSRLLGNNDEQFF.

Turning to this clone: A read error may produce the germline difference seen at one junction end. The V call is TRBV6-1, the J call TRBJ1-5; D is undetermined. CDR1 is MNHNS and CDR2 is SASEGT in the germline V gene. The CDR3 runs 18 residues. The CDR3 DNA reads TGTGCCAGCAGAGAAGTTTGGGCAGCCTCTGATAGCAATCAGCCCCAGCATTTT. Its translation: CASREVWAASDSNQPQHF.

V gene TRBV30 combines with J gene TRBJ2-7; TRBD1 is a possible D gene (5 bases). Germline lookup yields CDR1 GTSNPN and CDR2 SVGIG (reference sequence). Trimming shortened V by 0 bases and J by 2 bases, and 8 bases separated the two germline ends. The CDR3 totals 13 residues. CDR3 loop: CAWSVGRAYEQYF. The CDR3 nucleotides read TGTGCCTGGAGTGTGGGCAGGGCCTACGAGCAGTACTTC.